This T cell receptor (beta chain) comes out of a study of beta chain features in type 1 diabetes. Study at large: Approximately 100 million sorted cells were examined across all samples.

Investigators reverse transcribed all isolated RNA, so they sequenced expressed TCRB transcripts. The method was immunoSEQ multiplex PCR; TCRdb's version includes in-frame clones alone and lacks a portion of them. The data contain 93,000 or so clones, 28% of them singletons. This clone was recorded a few times. Antigen unknown. Trimming removed 5 bases from V and 5 bases from J; junction bases left unmatched: 8. The CDR3 covers 16 residues. Germline-derived CDR1 and CDR2 are PRHDT and FYEKMQ (reference sequence). Study-level points and caveats: The VDJ junctions of type 1 diabetes patients carried fewer insertions and more deletions. For patients, the naive, central memory and Treg TCRB repertoires appeared more alike than for healthy donors. Shorter TCRB CDR3s, moderately but significantly so, marked every one of the four CD4+ subsets in Type 1 diabetes patients.

Sequencing input: central memory CD4+ T cells from blood. This chain joins TRBV13 and TRBJ2-1; 11 bases map to TRBD2. The clonotype originates from a woman under 30 with type 1 diabetes. CDR3 sequence (DNA): TGTGCCAGCAGCGAAAACGGACTAGCGGGCAACAATGAGCAGTTCTTC. Its translation: CASSENGLAGNNEQFF. Supplemented by reference TRBV13 and TRBJ2-1, the full variable domain reads AAGVIQSPRHLIKEKRETATLKCYPIPRHDTVYWYQQGPGQDPQFLISFYEKMQSDKGSIPDRFSAQQFSDYHSELNMSSLELGDSALYFCASSENGLAGNNEQFFGPGTRLTVL.